This T cell receptor (beta chain) was sequenced for a study of blood T cells in healthy people across ages. Study-wide results and limits: Aged donors had fewer naive CD4+ cells and lower diversity than long-lived donors.

This clonotype occurred a few times. The antigen is not known. Sample-barcoded 5' priming and a J-beta primer mix drove a second PCR of 7 to 11 cycles. One entry per CDR3 protein, called by TCRdb with MiXCR from the 5' RACE reads. In the table there are over a million distinct CDR3 sequences, roughly 24% of which are singletons. Every sample had a minimum of 6.5 million PBMCs isolated. The same sample was also studied in work on T cells of mothers and their children. That study reports: Maternal samples each gave over 9 million TCR beta CDR3 reads, and child samples some 2.8 million each.

This sequence was found in a girl aged 2 to 10 in good health. Sequenced input: blood.

The CDR3 here is CASSLTRPGDNEKLFF. CDR3 DNA: TGTGCCAGCAGCTTAACTCGGCCAGGGGATAATGAAAAACTGTTTTTT. The rearrangement links TRBV7-2 to TRBJ1-4; TRBD1 is a possible D gene (6 bases). The germline gives CDR1 SGHTA, CDR2 FQGNSA. The CDR3 has 16 amino acids. The V gene lost 2 bases and the J gene lost 4 bases, with 14 bases spanning the gap.